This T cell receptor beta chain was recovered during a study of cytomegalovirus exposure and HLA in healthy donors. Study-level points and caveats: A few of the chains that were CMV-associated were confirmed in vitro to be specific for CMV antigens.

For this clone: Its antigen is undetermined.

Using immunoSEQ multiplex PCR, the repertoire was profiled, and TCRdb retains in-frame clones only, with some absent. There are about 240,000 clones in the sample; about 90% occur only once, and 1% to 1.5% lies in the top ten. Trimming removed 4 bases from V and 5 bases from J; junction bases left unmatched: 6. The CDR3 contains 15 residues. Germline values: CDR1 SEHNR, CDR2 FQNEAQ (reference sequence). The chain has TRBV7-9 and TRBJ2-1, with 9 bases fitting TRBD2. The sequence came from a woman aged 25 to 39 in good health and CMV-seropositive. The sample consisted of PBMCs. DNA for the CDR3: TGTGCCAGCAGCTCCAAACTAGCGGGCAACAATGAGCAGTTCTTC. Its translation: CASSSKLAGNNEQFF.